Listed below are T cell receptor beta chains from one sample, sequenced in a study of blood T cells in healthy people across ages. From the 5' RACE reads, TCRdb called clonotypes with MiXCR, one entry per CDR3 protein. Found here are roughly 2 million distinct CDR3 sequences, about 50% of them singletons; the top ten hold over 2%. Sample: blood. All receptors derive from a woman in her thirties or forties in good health. Each CDR3 is given with its conserved first and last residue. Each record gives: V gene, J gene, clone size, CDR3 protein. Rows give clone size only sometimes, using once, few, many, or a class for an expanded clone.

>TRBV12-3/TRBV12-4|TRBJ2-1|.
CASRPLLGGPLQYNKQFF
>TRBV5-5|TRBJ1-2|.
CASSLVPGQAYGYTF
>TRBV10-3|TRBJ1-5|few
CAISDLWESGNQPQHF
>TRBV7-9|TRBJ2-5|.
CASSSSGGAKTQYF
>TRBV6-4|TRBJ2-3|.
CASSDSSGGSTDTQYF
>TRBV27|.|.
CAREGVSPPYEQYF
>TRBV18|TRBJ1-2|.
CASSTNGGLDGYTF
>TRBV29-1|TRBJ2-7|.
CSAAGVFEQYF
>TRBV20-1|TRBJ2-1|.
CTGLAVNNEQFF
>TRBV4-1|TRBJ2-5|.
CASSQEPTSVRETQYF
>TRBV14|TRBJ2-1|few
CASSQVPGGEQFF
>TRBV7-9|TRBJ2-7|once
CVSSRTADEQYF
>TRBV27|TRBJ1-2|.
CASSLRGRGASYGYTF
>TRBV7-2|TRBJ1-2|.
CASSQTFNVNYGYTF
>TRBV7-2|TRBJ2-1|few
CASSMTGGVFYNEQFF
>TRBV20-1|TRBJ1-6|.
CSAQGPLDSPLHF
>TRBV24-1|TRBJ1-2|few
CATSDAADYGYTF
>TRBV7-9|TRBJ1-4|few
CASSLATGHGEKLFF
>TRBV7-9|TRBJ2-5|.
CASSPPAGTRETQYF
>TRBV6-6|TRBJ2-5|few
CASSWDRLQETQYF
>TRBV24-1|TRBJ2-5|.
CATSDWTGMETQYF
>TRBV5-1|TRBJ1-2|.
CASSSGRNPNYGYTF
>TRBV2|TRBJ2-4|.
CASSVNNPAKNIQYF
>TRBV7-6|TRBJ2-3|.
CASSPRDSSLYF
>TRBV4-1|TRBJ2-3|few
CASSHRALETGGTDTQYF
>TRBV6-2/TRBV6-3|TRBJ2-1|many
CATRESYNEQFF
>TRBV29-1|TRBJ2-7|many
CSVSGQGGSYEQYF